Shown below are 22 T cell receptor beta chains from a single sample sequenced in a study of blood T cell repertoires in COVID-19. Measured with immunoSEQ multiplex PCR; TCRdb has only the in-frame clones, and not every one. Among hundreds of thousands of clones listed, around 82% were seen once. The sequencing input was PBMCs or T cells enriched from blood (not recorded which). The source of these receptors is a woman aged 35 to 49 who had been exposed to COVID-19.

The rearrangement links TRBV19 to TRBJ1-2; D not resolved. V lost 5 bases and J 3 bases, leaving 10 bases between the germline ends. This CDR3 has 13 residues. CDR1 and CDR2 from the germline V gene are LNHDA and SQIVND (reference sequence). As DNA, the CDR3 is TGTGCCAGTAGTGACGCGACTCACTATGGCTACACCTTC. Translating it yields CASSDATHYGYTF.

The chain recombines TRBV10-3 with TRBJ2-1; 9 bases are a match to TRBD1. This CDR3 spans 16 amino acids. The ends lost 4 bases at V and 7 bases at J; junction bases unmatched: 11. The germline CDR1 and CDR2 sequences are ENHRY and SYGVKD. The DNA for the CDR3 is TGTGCCATCAGTGCCCGGGACAGGGCGATGGGGAATGAGCAGTTCTTC. Translating it yields CAISARDRAMGNEQFF.

The chain is built from TRBV7-2 and TRBJ1-5, with D possibly matching TRBD1 (6 bases). V lost 5 bases and J lost 5, with 13 bases in between. CDR1 and CDR2 from the germline V gene are SGHTA and FQGNSA. The CDR3 consists of 14 residues. CDR3 in DNA: TGTGCCAGCAGCGCGTACAACAGGGATCAGCCCCAGCATTTT. Translated: CASSAYNRDQPQHF.

This chain connects TRBV19 to TRBJ1-5; 8 bases match TRBD1. The CDR3 has 14 amino acids. J lost 6 bases, V lost 4 bases, and 5 bases had no gene match. Germline CDR1 LNHDA, CDR2 SQIVND (reference sequence). This CDR3 is CASSTSTGAQPQHF. The CDR3 DNA reads as TGTGCCAGTAGTACGTCGACAGGGGCTCAGCCCCAGCATTTT.

Note on this clone: A much larger clone differs from this one at a single base, so this may be a read error. The chain employs TRBV4-2 and TRBJ1-1; tentatively, D is TRBD1 (6 bases). V was shortened by 3 bases and J by 1 base, with 6 bases between the two germline ends. Germline-derived CDR1 and CDR2 are LGHNA and YNFKEQ. The CDR3 runs 13 residues. For the CDR3, the DNA is TGTGCCAGCAGCCAGGGGGCGAACACTGAAGCTTTCTTT. Protein: CASSQGANTEAFF.

The CDR3 DNA reads as TGTGCCAGCAGCTTAGGCAGGGGCAAAGAGACCCAGTACTTC. Amino acid sequence: CASSLGRGKETQYF. This chain joins TRBV7-2 and TRBJ2-5, with D tentatively TRBD1 (6 bases). The CDR3 is 14 amino acids. Germline V gene lookup returns CDR1 SGHTA and CDR2 FQGNSA. V was shortened by 1 base and J by 3 bases, with 9 bases between the two germline ends.

V is TRBV6-2 or TRBV6-3 and J is TRBJ1-5; a weak D match, TRBD1 (5 bases). Germline V CDR1 and CDR2: MNHEY, SVGEGT. The CDR3 has 17 amino acids. The V gene lost 6 bases and the J gene lost 0 bases, with 18 bases spanning the gap. CDR3 residues: CASSPSNTGYSNQPQHF. The CDR3 coding sequence is TGTGCCAGCAGCCCCTCGAATACAGGCTATAGCAATCAGCCCCAGCATTTT.

This chain connects TRBV7-6 to TRBJ2-7; 7 nucleotides agree with TRBD1. Germline V gene sequence: CDR1 SGHVS, CDR2 FNYEAQ. J lost 7 bases, V lost 1 base, and 1 base had no gene match. There are 12 residues in the CDR3. The CDR3 here is CASSLDRGEQYF. The CDR3 coding sequence is TGTGCCAGCAGCTTAGACAGGGGAGAGCAGTACTTC.

This clone was seen a single time. The chain links TRBV5-1 to TRBJ1-4; 7 bases line up with TRBD1. Germline lookup yields CDR1 SGHRS and CDR2 YFSETQ. The length of the CDR3 is 16 residues. Trimming at V came to 4 bases and at J to 0 bases, leaving 6 bases not matched to a gene. DNA for the CDR3: TGCGCCAGCAGCCCTCGGGGACAGTCAACTAATGAAAAACTGTTTTTT. Translating it yields CASSPRGQSTNEKLFF.

The gene calls are TRBV18 and TRBJ1-5; possibly TRBD1 for D (5 bases). CDR3 size: 15 residues. Trimming took off 2 bases at V and 7 bases at J, with 15 bases between the two ends. Per the germline V gene, CDR1 is KGHSH and CDR2 is LQKENI. The CDR3 spells CASSPGDQGMQPQHF. CDR3 coding DNA: TGTGCCAGCTCACCAGGTGATCAGGGTATGCAGCCCCAGCATTTT.

V usage is TRBV6-6 and J usage is TRBJ1-6, with D maybe TRBD1 (5 bases). This CDR3 contains 15 residues. Trimming pared 0 bases from V and 8 bases from J, leaving 11 bases between. Germline V gene data show CDR1 as MNHNY and CDR2 as SVGAGI (reference sequence). CDR3 bases: TGTGCCAGCAGTTACTCCGGGGGGGTAGATTCACCCCTCCACTTT. It yields the protein CASSYSGGVDSPLHF.

The CDR3 DNA reads TGTGCCAGCAGCTTAGGGGGACAGAACTACGAGCAGTACTTC. Its translation: CASSLGGQNYEQYF. The chain is built from TRBV7-2 and TRBJ2-7; TRBD1 matches at 7 bases. This CDR3 has 14 amino acids. Per the germline V gene, CDR1 is SGHTA and CDR2 is FQGNSA. After removal of 1 base from V and 3 bases from J, the junction contained 3 bases not matched to a gene.

This rearrangement joins TRBV19 to TRBJ1-1; 8 bases fit TRBD1. V lost 5 bases to trimming and J lost 5 bases; unmatched junction nucleotides: 7. There are 14 residues in the CDR3. Germline assignment: CDR1 LNHDA and CDR2 SQIVND (reference sequence). The DNA for the CDR3 is TGTGCCAGTAGTCCGACAGGGGTCCCGACTGAAGCTTTCTTT. This translates into CASSPTGVPTEAFF. Complete variable domain (other parts from reference TRBV19 and TRBJ1-1): DGGITQSPKYLFRKEGQNVTLSCEQNLNHDAMYWYRQDPGQGLRLIYYSQIVNDFQKGDIAEGYSVSREKKESFPLTVTSAQKNPTAFYLCASSPTGVPTEAFFGQGTRLTVV.

This clone occurred once. The rearrangement joins TRBV6-5 to TRBJ1-1; D is possibly TRBD1 (5 bases). Germline CDR1 MNHEY, CDR2 SVGAGI. V dropped 1 base and J dropped 2 bases, with 11 bases sitting between them. The CDR3 consists of 15 residues. The chain's CDR3 is CASSYWGRFNTEAFF. CDR3 coding DNA: TGTGCCAGCAGTTACTGGGGCAGATTCAACACTGAAGCTTTCTTT.

The chain combines TRBV3-1 (or the pseudogene TRBV3-2) with TRBJ1-2, with D hard to call. The CDR3 loop spans 13 amino acids. V lost 4 bases and J 8 bases, leaving 14 bases between the germline ends. Germline values: CDR1 LGHDT, CDR2 YNNKEL (reference sequence). CDR3 protein: CASSLKGGGGYTF. DNA of the CDR3: TGTGCCAGCAGCCTAAAAGGAGGTGGCGGCTACACCTTC.

In its sample, this clone was seen a few times. The rearrangement joins TRBV19 to TRBJ1-1, with a possible D match to TRBD1 (6 bases). V lost 6 bases and J lost 3, with 11 bases in between. CDR3 length: 13 amino acids. Germline V gene sequence: CDR1 LNHDA, CDR2 SQIVND (reference sequence). CDR3 protein: CASSSKGDTEAFF. The DNA for the CDR3 is TGTGCCAGTAGCAGCAAGGGGGACACTGAAGCTTTCTTT. The complete variable domain, with remaining parts taken from reference TRBV19 and TRBJ1-1, reads DGGITQSPKYLFRKEGQNVTLSCEQNLNHDAMYWYRQDPGQGLRLIYYSQIVNDFQKGDIAEGYSVSREKKESFPLTVTSAQKNPTAFYLCASSSKGDTEAFFGQGTRLTVV.

This clone was detected only a few times. V is TRBV7-9 and J is TRBJ1-1; 9 nucleotides line up with TRBD1. This CDR3 spans 15 amino acids. The V segment lost 5 bases and the J segment 1 base; nucleotides outside the gene matches: 5. Germline CDR1 SEHNR, CDR2 FQNEAQ (reference sequence). CDR3 DNA sequence: TGTGCCAGCAGCCCCTCGGGACAGGGGAACACTGAAGCTTTCTTT. It is translated as CASSPSGQGNTEAFF.

The chain joins TRBV7-9 to TRBJ1-1; D gene ambiguous. Germline V gene lookup returns CDR1 SEHNR and CDR2 FQNEAQ (reference sequence). This CDR3 contains 14 residues. The V and J ends lost 1 base and 4 bases respectively, with 10 bases between them. The CDR3 sequence is CASSLGPRSTEAFF. Here the CDR3 DNA reads TGTGCCAGCAGCTTAGGGCCGAGGAGCACTGAAGCTTTCTTT.

V gene TRBV6-1 combines with J gene TRBJ2-4; D not certain. Trimming took 2 bases from V and 15 from J, leaving 8 bases between them. In germline, CDR1 is MNHNS, CDR2 SASEGT. The CDR3 length is 10 residues. In DNA, the CDR3 is TGTGCCAGCAGTGAATACCTATGGTACTTC. Amino acid sequence: CASSEYLWYF.

In its sample, this clone was seen a few times. The genes are TRBV7-6 and TRBJ1-2; the D gene is possibly TRBD1 (5 bases). CDR1 and CDR2 from the germline V gene are SGHVS and FNYEAQ. CDR3 length: 17 amino acids. Trimming removed 0 bases from V and 2 bases from J, with 16 bases in between. The CDR3 DNA reads TGTGCCAGCAGCTTAGCAAGTCTGCGGGGGGAGAACTATGGCTACACCTTC. It codes for CASSLASLRGENYGYTF.

The rearrangement joins TRBV9 to TRBJ2-7, with D hard to call. Germline lookup yields CDR1 SGDLS and CDR2 YYNGEE. The CDR3 runs to 12 residues. V was cut by 3 bases and J by 3 bases, with 7 bases left in between. CDR3 sequence (DNA): TGTGCCAGCAGCGCCGGTGGCTACGAGCAGTACTTC. It encodes CASSAGGYEQYF.

The J gene is TRBJ1-1, the V gene TRBV27; D is unclear. This CDR3 has 16 residues. Germline loops: CDR1 MNHEY, CDR2 SMNVEV (reference sequence). Trimming pared 7 bases from V and 5 bases from J, leaving 23 bases between. The CDR3 loop is CASTPTLGAGRTEAFF. The CDR3, as DNA: TGTGCCAGCACCCCAACTCTGGGAGCCGGGCGGACTGAAGCTTTCTTT.